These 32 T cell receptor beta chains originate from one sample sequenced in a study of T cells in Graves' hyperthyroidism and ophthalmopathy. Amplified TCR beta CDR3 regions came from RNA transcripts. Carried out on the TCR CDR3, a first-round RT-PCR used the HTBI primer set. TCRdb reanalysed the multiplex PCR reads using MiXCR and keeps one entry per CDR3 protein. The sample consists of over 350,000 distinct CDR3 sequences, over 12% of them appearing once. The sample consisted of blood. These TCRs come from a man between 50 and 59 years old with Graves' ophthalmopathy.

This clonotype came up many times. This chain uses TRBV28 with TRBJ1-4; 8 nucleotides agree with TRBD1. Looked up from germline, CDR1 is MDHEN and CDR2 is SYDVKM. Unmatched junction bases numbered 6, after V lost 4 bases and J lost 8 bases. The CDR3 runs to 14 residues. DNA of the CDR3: TGTGCCAGCAGTTCAGGGGGCGCGATGGAAAAACTGTTTTTT. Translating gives CASSSGGAMEKLFF.

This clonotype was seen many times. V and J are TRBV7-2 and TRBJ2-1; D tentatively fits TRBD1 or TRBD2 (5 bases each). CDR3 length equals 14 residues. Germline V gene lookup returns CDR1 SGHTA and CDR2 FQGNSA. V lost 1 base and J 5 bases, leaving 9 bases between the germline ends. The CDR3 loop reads CASSLVRGDNEQFF. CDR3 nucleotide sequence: TGTGCCAGCAGCTTAGTGAGAGGGGACAATGAGCAGTTCTTC.

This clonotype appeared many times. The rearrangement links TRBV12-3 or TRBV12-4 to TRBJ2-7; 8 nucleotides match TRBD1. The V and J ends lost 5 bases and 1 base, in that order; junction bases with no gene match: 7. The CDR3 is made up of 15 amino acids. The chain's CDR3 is CASSPSGQESYEQYF. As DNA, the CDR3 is TGTGCCAGCAGTCCCTCGGGACAGGAGTCCTACGAGCAGTACTTC.

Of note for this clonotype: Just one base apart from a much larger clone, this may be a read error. The CDR3 spells CASSPLRTSGYEQYF. CDR3 DNA sequence: TGTGCCAGCAGTCCACTCAGGACTAGCGGATACGAGCAGTACTTC. V gene TRBV28 combines with J gene TRBJ2-7; TRBD2 agrees at 10 bases. This CDR3 is built from 15 residues. V lost 5 bases and J lost 4; bases outside the gene matches: 8. CDR1 and CDR2 from the germline V gene are MDHEN and SYDVKM.

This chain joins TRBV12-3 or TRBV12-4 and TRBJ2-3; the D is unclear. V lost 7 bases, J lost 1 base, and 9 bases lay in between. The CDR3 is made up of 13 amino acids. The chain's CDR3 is CASIDRCTDTQYF. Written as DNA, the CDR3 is TGTGCCAGCATTGACCGGTGCACAGATACGCAGTATTTT.

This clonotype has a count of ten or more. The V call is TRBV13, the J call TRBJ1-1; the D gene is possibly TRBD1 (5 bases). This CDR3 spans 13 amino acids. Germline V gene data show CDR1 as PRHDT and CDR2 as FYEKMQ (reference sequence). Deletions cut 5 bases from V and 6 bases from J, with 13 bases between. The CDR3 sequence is CASSHQGGAEAFF. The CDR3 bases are TGTGCCAGCAGCCACCAAGGAGGGGCTGAAGCTTTCTTT.

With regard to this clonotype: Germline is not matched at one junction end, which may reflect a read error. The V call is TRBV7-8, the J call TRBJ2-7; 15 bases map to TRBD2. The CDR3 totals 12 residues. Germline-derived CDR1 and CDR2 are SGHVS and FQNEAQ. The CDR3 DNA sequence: TGTGCCAGCAGCGGCCCCGGGACTAGCGGGAGGTTC. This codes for CASSGPGTSGRF.

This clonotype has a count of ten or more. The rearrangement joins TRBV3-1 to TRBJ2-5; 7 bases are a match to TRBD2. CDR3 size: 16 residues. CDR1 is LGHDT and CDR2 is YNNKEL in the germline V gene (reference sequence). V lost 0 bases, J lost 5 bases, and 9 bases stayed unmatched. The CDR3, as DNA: TGTGCCAGCAGCCAAGATGGCAGAGGGCGGGGGGAGACCCAGTACTTC. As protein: CASSQDGRGRGETQYF.

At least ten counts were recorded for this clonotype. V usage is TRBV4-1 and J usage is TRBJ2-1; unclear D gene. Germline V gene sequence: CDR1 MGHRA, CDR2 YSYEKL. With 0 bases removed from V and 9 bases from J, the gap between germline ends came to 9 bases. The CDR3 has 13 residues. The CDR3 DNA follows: TGCGCCAGCAGCCAAGAGTTTGGGCTTGAGCAGTTCTTC. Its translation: CASSQEFGLEQFF.

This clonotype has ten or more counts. The CDR3: CASSPSMSTYEQYF. CDR3 DNA: TGTGCCAGCAGTCCTTCGATGAGCACCTACGAGCAGTACTTC. J is TRBJ2-7 and V is TRBV28; D gene uncertain. The CDR3 runs 14 residues. Trimming left V 5 bases short and J 2 bases short, with 13 bases between. Germline V gene lookup returns CDR1 MDHEN and CDR2 SYDVKM.

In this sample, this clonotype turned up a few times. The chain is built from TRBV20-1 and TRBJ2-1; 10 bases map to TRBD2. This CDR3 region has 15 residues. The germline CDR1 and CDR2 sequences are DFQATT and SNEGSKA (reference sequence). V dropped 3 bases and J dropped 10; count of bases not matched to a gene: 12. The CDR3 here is CSASGASGSIREQFF. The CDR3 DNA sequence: TGCAGTGCTAGCGGGGCTAGCGGGAGTATCCGCGAGCAGTTCTTC.

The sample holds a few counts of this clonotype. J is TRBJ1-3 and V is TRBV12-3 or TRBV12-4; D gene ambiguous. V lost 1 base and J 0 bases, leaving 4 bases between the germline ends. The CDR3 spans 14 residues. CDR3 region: CASSLGFSGNTIYF. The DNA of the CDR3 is TGTGCCAGCAGTTTAGGTTTCTCTGGAAACACCATATATTTT.

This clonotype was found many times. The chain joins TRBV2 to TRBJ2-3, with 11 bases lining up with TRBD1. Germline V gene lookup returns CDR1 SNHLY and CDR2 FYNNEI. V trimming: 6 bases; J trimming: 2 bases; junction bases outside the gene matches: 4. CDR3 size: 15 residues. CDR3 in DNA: TGTGCCAGCAGACGGGACAGGGGGGCCACAGATACGCAGTATTTT. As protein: CASRRDRGATDTQYF.

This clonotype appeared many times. The CDR3 reads CASGGDDGIQYF. CDR3 coding DNA: TGTGCCAGCGGGGGCGATGACGGCATTCAGTACTTC. The V call is TRBV2, the J call TRBJ2-4, with a tentative D call TRBD1 (6 bases). The CDR3 is 12 residues long. The V gene lost 8 bases and the J gene lost 9 bases, with 14 bases spanning the gap. Germline V lookup: CDR1 SNHLY, CDR2 FYNNEI.

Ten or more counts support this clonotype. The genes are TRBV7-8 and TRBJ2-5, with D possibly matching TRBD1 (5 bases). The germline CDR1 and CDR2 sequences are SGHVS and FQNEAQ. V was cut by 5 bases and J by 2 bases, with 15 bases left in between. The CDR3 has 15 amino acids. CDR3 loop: CASSHGARPQETQYF. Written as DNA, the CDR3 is TGTGCCAGCAGCCATGGGGCTAGACCGCAAGAGACCCAGTACTTC.

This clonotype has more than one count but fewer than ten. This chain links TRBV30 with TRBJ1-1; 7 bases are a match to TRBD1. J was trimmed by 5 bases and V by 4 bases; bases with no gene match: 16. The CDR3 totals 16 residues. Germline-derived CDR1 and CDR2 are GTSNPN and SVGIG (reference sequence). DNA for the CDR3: TGTGCCTGGAAAGGGGACAGATTGGGTGTGAGGACTGAAGCTTTCTTT. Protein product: CAWKGDRLGVRTEAFF.

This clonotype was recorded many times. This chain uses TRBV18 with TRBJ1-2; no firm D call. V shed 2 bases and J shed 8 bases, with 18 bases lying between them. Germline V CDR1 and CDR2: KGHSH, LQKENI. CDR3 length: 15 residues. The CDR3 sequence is CASSPAHVGIGGYTF. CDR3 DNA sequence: TGTGCCAGCTCACCAGCGCACGTCGGGATAGGCGGCTACACCTTC.

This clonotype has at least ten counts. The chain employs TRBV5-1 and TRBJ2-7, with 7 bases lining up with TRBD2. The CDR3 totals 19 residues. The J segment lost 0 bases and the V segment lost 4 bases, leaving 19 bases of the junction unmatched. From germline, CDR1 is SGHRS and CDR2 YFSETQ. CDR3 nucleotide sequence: TGCGCCAGCAGCCGAAGCCCCCGGGGGAGTAGCGGGTACTCCTACGAGCAGTACTTC. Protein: CASSRSPRGSSGYSYEQYF. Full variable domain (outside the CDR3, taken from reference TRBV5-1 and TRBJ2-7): KAGVTQTPRYLIKTRGQQVTLSCSPISGHRSVSWYQQTPGQGLQFLFEYFSETQRNKGNFPGRFSGRQFSNSRSEMNVSTLELGDSALYLCASSRSPRGSSGYSYEQYFGPGTRLTVT.

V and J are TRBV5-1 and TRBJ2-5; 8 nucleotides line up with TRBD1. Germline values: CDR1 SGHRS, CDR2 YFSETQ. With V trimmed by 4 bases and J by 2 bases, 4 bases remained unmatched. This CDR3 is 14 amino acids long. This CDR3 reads CASSPGDRQETQYF. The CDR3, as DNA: TGCGCCAGCAGCCCGGGGGACAGGCAAGAGACCCAGTACTTC.

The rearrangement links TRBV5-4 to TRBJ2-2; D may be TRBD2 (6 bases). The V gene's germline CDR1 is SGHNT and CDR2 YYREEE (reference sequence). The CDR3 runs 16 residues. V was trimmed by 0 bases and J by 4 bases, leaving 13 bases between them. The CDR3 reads CASSLVGGVGTGELFF. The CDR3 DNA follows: TGTGCCAGCAGCTTGGTCGGGGGAGTAGGCACCGGGGAGCTGTTTTTT. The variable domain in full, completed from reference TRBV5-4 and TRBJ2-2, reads ETGVTQSPTHLIKTRGQQVTLRCSSQSGHNTVSWYQQALGQGPQFIFQYYREEENGRGNFPPRFSGLQFPNYSSELNVNALELDDSALYLCASSLVGGVGTGELFFGEGSRLTVL.

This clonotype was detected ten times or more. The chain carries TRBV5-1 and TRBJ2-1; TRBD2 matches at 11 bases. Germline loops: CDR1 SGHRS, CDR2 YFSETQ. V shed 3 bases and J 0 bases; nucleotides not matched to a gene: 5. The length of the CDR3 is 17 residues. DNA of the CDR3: TGCGCCAGCAGCTCGGGACTAGCGGCAGGCTCCTACAATGAGCAGTTCTTC. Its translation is CASSSGLAAGSYNEQFF.

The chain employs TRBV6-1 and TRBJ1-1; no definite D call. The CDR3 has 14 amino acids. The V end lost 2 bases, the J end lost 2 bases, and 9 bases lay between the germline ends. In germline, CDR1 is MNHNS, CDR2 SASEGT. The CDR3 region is CASSERLGNTEAFF. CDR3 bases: TGTGCCAGCAGTGAAAGGTTGGGAAACACTGAAGCTTTCTTT.

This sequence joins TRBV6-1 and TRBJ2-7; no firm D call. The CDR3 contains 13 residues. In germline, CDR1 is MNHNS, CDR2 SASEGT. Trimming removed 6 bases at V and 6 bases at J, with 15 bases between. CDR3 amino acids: CASRNPPQGEQYF. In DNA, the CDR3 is TGTGCCAGCAGAAACCCGCCGCAAGGCGAGCAGTACTTC.

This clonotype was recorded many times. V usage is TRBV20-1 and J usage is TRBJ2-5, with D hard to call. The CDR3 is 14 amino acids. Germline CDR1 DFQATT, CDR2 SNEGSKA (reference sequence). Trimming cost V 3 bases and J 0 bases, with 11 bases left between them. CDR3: CSASSTSYQETQYF. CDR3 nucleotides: TGCAGTGCTAGTTCGACCTCGTACCAAGAGACCCAGTACTTC.

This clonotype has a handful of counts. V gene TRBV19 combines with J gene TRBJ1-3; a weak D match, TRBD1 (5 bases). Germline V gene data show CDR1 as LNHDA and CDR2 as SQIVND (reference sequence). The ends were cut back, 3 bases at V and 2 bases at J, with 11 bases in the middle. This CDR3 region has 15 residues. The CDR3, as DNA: TGTGCCAGTAGTATGAAGGGGACGACTGGAAACACCATATATTTT. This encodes CASSMKGTTGNTIYF.

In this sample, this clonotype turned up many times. CDR3 residues: CASSLPSTDTQYF. CDR3 nucleotides: TGTGCCAGCAGCTTGCCTAGCACAGATACGCAGTATTTT. The chain couples TRBV7-2 to TRBJ2-3; no firm D call. The CDR3 length is 13 residues. The germline gives CDR1 SGHTA, CDR2 FQGNSA. V lost 3 bases and J 0 bases, leaving 4 bases between the germline ends.

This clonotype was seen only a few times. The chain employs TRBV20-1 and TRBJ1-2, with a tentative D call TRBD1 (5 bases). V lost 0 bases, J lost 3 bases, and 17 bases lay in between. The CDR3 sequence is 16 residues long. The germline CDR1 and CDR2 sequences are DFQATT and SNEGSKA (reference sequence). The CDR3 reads CSARDRDRNWDYGYTF. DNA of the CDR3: TGCAGTGCTAGAGATAGGGACCGGAATTGGGACTATGGCTACACCTTC.

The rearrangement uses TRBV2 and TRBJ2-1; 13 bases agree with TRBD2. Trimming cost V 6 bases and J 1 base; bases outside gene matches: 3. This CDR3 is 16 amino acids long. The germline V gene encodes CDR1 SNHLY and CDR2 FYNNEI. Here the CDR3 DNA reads TGTGCCAGCAGGGAGACTAGCGGGAGGTCCTACAATGAGCAGTTCTTC. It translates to CASRETSGRSYNEQFF.

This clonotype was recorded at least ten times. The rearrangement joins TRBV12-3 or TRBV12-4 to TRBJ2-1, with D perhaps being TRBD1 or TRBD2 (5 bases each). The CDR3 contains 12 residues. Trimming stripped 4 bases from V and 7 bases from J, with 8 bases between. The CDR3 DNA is TGTGCCAGCAGTTCCGAGGGGAATGAGCAGTTCTTC. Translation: CASSSEGNEQFF.

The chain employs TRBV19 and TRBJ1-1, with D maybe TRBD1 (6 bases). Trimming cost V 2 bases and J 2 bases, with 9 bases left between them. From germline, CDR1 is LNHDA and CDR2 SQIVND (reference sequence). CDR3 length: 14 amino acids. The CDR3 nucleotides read TGTGCCAGTAGTATAAAACAGGGAAACACTGAAGCTTTCTTT. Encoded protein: CASSIKQGNTEAFF.

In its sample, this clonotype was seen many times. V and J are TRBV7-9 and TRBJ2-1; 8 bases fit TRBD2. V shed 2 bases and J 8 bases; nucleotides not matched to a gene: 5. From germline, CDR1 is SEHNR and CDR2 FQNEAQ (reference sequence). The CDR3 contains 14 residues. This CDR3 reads CASSLSGRGYEQFF. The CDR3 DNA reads TGTGCCAGCAGCTTAAGCGGGAGAGGTTATGAGCAGTTCTTC.

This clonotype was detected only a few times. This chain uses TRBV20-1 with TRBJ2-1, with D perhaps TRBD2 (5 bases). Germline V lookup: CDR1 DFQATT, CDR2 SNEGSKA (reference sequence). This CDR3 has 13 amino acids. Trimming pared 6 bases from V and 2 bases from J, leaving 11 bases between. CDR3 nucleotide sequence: TGCAGTGCGCCCACTAGTGCCTACAATGAGCAGTTCTTC. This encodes CSAPTSAYNEQFF.